Listed here is a single T cell receptor beta chain. The CDR3 totals 15 residues. Germline values: CDR1 SGHDT, CDR2 YYEEEE. This sample is part of a study of monozygotic twins with inflammatory bowel disease. Using the 5' RACE reads, TCRdb records one entry per CDR3 protein without DNA. Here the sample table reports roughly 140,000 distinct CDR3 sequences. Total RNA isolation used whole blood (no T cell sorting was performed). The chain combines TRBV5-6 with TRBJ1-4; TCRdb's D call of TRBD1 is untestable without DNA. The specimen sequenced was blood. The receptor was isolated from a human donor with ulcerative colitis or Crohn's disease, or a healthy co-twin of an affected twin (not recorded which). The CDR3 sequence: CASNRWGGREEKLFF.